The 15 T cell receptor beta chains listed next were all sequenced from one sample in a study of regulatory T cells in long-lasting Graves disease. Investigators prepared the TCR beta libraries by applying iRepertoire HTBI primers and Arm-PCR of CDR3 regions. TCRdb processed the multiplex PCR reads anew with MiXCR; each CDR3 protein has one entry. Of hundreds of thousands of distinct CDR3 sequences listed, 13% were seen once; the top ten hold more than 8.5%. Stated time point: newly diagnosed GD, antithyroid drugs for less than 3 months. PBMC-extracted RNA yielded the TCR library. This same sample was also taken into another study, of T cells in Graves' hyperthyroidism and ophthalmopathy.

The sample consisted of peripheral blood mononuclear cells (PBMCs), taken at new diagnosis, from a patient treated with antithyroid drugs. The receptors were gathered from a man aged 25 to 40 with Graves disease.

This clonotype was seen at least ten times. The CDR3 nucleotides are TGTGCCAGCAGTGGCAGATTCTATGGCTACACCTTC. The encoded protein is CASSGRFYGYTF. The J gene is TRBJ1-2, the V gene TRBV6-1, with D hard to call. This CDR3 is built from 12 residues. CDR1 MNHNS and CDR2 SASEGT come from the germline V gene. Trimming stripped 4 bases from V and 4 bases from J, with 7 bases between.

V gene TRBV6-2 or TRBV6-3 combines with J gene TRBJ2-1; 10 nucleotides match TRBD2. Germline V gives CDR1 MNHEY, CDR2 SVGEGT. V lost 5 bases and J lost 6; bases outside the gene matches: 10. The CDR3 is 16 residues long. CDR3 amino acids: CASSDLAGVIGNEQFF. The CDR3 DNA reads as TGTGCCAGCAGTGACCTAGCGGGAGTAATAGGCAATGAGCAGTTCTTC.

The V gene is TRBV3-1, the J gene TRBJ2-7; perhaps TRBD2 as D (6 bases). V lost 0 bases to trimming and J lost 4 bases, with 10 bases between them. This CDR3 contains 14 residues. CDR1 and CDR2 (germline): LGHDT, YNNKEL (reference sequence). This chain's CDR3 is CASSQDGDSYEQYF. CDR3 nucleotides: TGTGCCAGCAGCCAAGATGGGGACTCATACGAGCAGTACTTC.

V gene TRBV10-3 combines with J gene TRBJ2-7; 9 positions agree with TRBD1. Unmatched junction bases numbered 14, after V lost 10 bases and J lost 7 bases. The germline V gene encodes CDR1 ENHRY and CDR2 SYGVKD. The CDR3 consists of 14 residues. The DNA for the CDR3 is TGTGCCACGAGACAGGGGGAAGGAATAGGAGAGCAGTACTTC. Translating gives CATRQGEGIGEQYF.

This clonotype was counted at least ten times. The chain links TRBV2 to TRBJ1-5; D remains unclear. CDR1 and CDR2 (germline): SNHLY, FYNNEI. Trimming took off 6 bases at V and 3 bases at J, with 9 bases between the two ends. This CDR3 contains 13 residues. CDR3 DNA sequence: TGTGCCAGCAGAGAGGTCCACAATCAGCCCCAGCATTTT. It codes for CASREVHNQPQHF.

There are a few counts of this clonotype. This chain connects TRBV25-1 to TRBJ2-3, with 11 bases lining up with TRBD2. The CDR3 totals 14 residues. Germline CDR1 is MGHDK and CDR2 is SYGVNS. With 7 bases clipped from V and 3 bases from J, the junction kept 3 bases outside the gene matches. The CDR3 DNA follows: TGTGCCAGCAAACTAGCGGGAGTAACAGATACGCAGTATTTT. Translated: CASKLAGVTDTQYF.

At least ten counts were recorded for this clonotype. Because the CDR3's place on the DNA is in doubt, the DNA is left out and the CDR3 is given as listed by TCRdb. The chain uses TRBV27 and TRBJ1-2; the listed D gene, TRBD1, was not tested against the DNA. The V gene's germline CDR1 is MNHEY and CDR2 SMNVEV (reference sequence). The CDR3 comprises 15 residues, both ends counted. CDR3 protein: CASSSSGQGNYGYTF.

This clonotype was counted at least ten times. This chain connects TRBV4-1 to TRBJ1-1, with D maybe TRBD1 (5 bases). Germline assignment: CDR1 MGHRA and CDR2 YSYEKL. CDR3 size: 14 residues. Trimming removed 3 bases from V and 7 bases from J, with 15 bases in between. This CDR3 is CASSQGQGSSEAFF. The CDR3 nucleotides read TGCGCCAGCAGCCAGGGTCAGGGATCGAGTGAAGCTTTCTTT.

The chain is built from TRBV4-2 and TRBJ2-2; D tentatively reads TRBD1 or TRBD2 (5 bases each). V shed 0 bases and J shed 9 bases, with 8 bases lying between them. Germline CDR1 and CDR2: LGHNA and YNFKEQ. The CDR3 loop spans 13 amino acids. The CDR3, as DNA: TGTGCCAGCAGCCAAGATCGGGACCGGGAGCTGTTTTTT. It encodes CASSQDRDRELFF.

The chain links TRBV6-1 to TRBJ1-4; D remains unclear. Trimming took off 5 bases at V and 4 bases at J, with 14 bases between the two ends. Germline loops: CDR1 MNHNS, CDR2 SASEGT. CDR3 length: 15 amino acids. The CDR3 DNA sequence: TGTGCCAGCAGTCCCACTGGCGGATTTAATGAAAAACTGTTTTTT. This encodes CASSPTGGFNEKLFF.

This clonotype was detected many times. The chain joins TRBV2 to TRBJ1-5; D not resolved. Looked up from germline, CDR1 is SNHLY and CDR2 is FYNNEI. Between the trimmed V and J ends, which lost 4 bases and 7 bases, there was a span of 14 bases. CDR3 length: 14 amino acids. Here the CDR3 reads CASSAGREGQPQHF. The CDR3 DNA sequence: TGTGCCAGCAGTGCAGGTAGGGAGGGACAGCCCCAGCATTTT.

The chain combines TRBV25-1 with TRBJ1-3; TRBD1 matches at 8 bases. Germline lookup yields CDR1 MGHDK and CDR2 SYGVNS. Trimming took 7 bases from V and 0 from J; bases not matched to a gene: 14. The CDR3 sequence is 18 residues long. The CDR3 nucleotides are TGTGCCAGCACTCAGCCCGGGGGAGACAGGGGCTCTGGAAACACCATATATTTT. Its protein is CASTQPGGDRGSGNTIYF.

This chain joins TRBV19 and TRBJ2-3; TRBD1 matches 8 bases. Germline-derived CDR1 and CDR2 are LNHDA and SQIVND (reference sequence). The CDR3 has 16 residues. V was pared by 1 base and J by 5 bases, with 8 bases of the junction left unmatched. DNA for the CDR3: TGTGCCAGTAGTATAGGCGGCAGGGGGCAGAGAGATACGCAGTATTTT. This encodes CASSIGGRGQRDTQYF.

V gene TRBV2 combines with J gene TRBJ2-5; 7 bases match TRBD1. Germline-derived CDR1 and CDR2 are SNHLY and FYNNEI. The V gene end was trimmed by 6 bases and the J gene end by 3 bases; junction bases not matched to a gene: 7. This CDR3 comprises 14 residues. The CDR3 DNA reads TGTGCCAGCAGCTTGGGGGACAGTAAAGAGACCCAGTACTTC. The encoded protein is CASSLGDSKETQYF.

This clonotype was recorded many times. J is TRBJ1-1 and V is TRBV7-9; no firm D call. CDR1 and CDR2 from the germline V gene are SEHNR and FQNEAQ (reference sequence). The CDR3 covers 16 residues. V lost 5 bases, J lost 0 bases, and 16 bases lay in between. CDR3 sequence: CASSAADRPMNTEAFF. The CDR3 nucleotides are TGTGCCAGCAGCGCTGCAGATCGACCGATGAACACTGAAGCTTTCTTT.